The 2 T cell receptor beta chains in this list originate from one sample, sequenced in a study of blood T cells in healthy people across ages. Then a second PCR, running about 7 to 11 cycles, was carried out with a sample-barcoded 5' primer and a J-beta primer mix. TCRdb itself ran the 5' RACE reads through MiXCR, one entry per CDR3 protein. The sample lists 500,000 to 550,000 distinct CDR3 sequences; more than 20% were seen once. The data also belong to a second study, concerning T cells of mothers and their children.

Sample: blood. These receptor sequences come from a boy aged 10-17 years in good health.

The chain is built from TRBV6-4 and TRBJ1-1; 12 bases are shared with TRBD1. V dropped 4 bases and J dropped 8; count of bases not matched to a gene: 5. Germline CDR1 reads MRHNA; CDR2 reads SNTAGT. This CDR3 has 14 residues. The CDR3 region is CASSATGTGGEAFF. The CDR3 DNA follows: TGTGCCAGCAGTGCGACCGGGACAGGGGGCGAAGCTTTCTTT.

The sample holds a few counts of this clonotype. This sequence joins TRBV28 and TRBJ2-5; no clear D gene. The closer fit of TRBJ2-7 to the DNA end suggests the J call may be wrong. This CDR3 has 16 residues. CDR1 and CDR2 from the germline V gene are MDHEN and SYDVKM. CDR3 in DNA: TGTGCCAGCAGTTTAATTCTCGGCGGCATCTCCTACGAGCAGTACTTC. Translated: CASSLILGGISYEQYF.